This TCR beta chain was retrieved from a study of T cells in Graves' hyperthyroidism and ophthalmopathy. Overall study context: Peripheral blood was acquired at first diagnosis, ahead of any therapy whatsoever.

Amplified TCR beta CDR3 regions came from RNA transcripts. HTBI primers drove first-round RT-PCR of the TCR CDR3. TCRdb reprocessed the multiplex PCR reads via MiXCR and lists one record per CDR3 protein. The repertoire has 640,000 or so distinct CDR3 sequences, 14% to 15% of them found once; the top ten carry roughly 4.3%. The sample was blood. This receptor was taken from a woman aged 40 to 50 with Graves' ophthalmopathy.

Here the CDR3 reads CAWAANYGYTF. CDR3 nucleotide sequence: TGTGCCTGGGCAGCTAACTATGGCTACACCTTC. V and J are TRBV30 and TRBJ1-2; D ambiguous. The CDR3 loop spans 11 amino acids. Trimming left V 5 bases short and J 0 bases short, with 4 bases between. The germline gives CDR1 GTSNPN, CDR2 SVGIG (reference sequence).